The source of this T cell receptor beta chain is a study of cytomegalovirus exposure and HLA in healthy donors (dated by TCRdb to 2017 to 2019). With respect to the entire study: An earlier analysis of approximately 590 of the donors reported 250 to 350 Gb of sequence data and 117 million unique TCR beta sequences from some 180 million T cells. An early release that covered roughly 600 HLA-typed donors contained about 300 gigabases of sequencing data and around 85 million unique TCR sequences. Of the 300 to 450 genotyped donors, less than 90% were placed in the genetic ancestry cluster associated with self-reported Caucasian donors. The study aimed to test whether cataloging public T cell receptors could reveal signatures of past pathogen exposure. The study profiled the T cell repertoires of 500 to 800 subjects by immunosequencing and related them to cytomegalovirus serostatus. In addition to the first cohort of approximately 670 subjects, a separate validation cohort of 130 or so different subjects was used. To predict cytomegalovirus infection status, the study brought together high-throughput TCR immunosequencing, statistical association of individual TCRs with disease status, and machine learning. A later analysis re-analyzed previously published TCR beta repertoires from 600 to 850 donors and added high-resolution HLA genotyping to study TCR occurrence patterns. Rather than using new phenotypic data, the later analysis identified candidate immune exposures from TCR beta sequences and from how often those sequences occurred across donors. To decide whether each TCR beta V gene segment behaved as functional or pseudogenic, an earlier analysis of approximately 600 of the donors relied on high-throughput TCR beta sequencing. Alongside the repertoire data, information on donor age, sex, ethnicity and CMV serostatus was compiled. In a later genetic analysis, genome-wide SNP genotypes for 398 of the 666 donors were used, and that subset was treated as a discovery cohort. All discovery cohort repertoires had been generated using a single sequencing platform. HLA typing included class I and class II loci at four-digit resolution. The number of donors typed differed by locus, with about 629-640 for A, B, C, DRB1 and DQB1, around 500 for DQA1, 606 for DPA1, and around 430 for DPB1. Because of strong linkage in the cohort, roughly five DR-DQ haplotypes were treated as single units for association and clustering. Among some 400 genotyped donors of the cohort, an average of about 240,000 unique TCR beta nucleotide sequences was sequenced per donor, of which 15% to 20% were non-productive.

On this clone itself: Its antigen is unknown. Base quality data are lacking; no much larger clone is found one base away.

The CDR3 goes from the cysteine to the phenylalanine over 10 residues. The kept DNA is CDR3 alone, 30 bases in frame from the first base. Via the germline V gene, CDR1 is MNHEY and CDR2 SVGAGI. V is pared back by 8 bases and J by 7 bases, with 9 bases lying between the germline termini. The cohort consisted of approximately 670 healthy bone marrow donors. Cohort members were all nominally healthy when sampled, although unrecorded immune exposures were likely present. The donor was CMV seronegative and belonged to the group of over 300 seronegative cohort members. A peripheral blood sample was collected from each donor, and TCR beta sequencing was performed on peripheral blood mononuclear cells. Genomic DNA was extracted from the blood cell samples with the Qiagen DNeasy Blood Extraction Kit. Library preparation employed the immunoSEQ multiplex PCR assay. The multiplex PCR relied on a mix of 60 forward primers for TCR Vbeta segments and 13 reverse primers for TCR Jbeta segments. A multiplex PCR assay on genomic DNA amplified the CDR3 region of rearranged TCR beta genes. On the Illumina HiSeq System, the amplified TCR beta libraries were sequenced as 87-base-pair reads. Per the authors' processing: A later analysis counted tens of millions of unique TCR beta chains across the 550 to 700 repertoires, and about 10 million of these chains were shared by at least two donors. A nearest-neighbor algorithm error-corrected the raw reads and collapsed the reads into unique sequences, merging closely related sequences to remove PCR and sequencing errors. CDR3 sequences were aligned to IMGT reference sequences to assign V, D and J gene segments. For a sequence to be retained, at least a six-nucleotide match to both a V gene segment and a J gene segment was required. A rearrangement counted as productive if the CDR3 had no stop codons and remained in frame with V and J, and every other rearrangement counted as non-productive. CDR3 was defined according to IMGT convention as the region running from the second conserved V-encoded cysteine to the conserved J-encoded phenylalanine. Sequences without an unambiguous match to a single V gene segment were excluded from the earlier analysis of 500 to 700 of the donors. An earlier analysis of almost 600 of the donors classified V segments as functional when productive rearrangements were above 56.7% and as segregating when the standard deviation between donors was above 5%. A statistical classification framework was developed to diagnose cytomegalovirus status using the catalog of TCR beta chain sequences. In a later analysis, TCR nucleotide sequences were compared against IMGT/GENE-DB human TR gene sequences so that V and J genes could be assigned. In a later analysis, CDR3 sequences and most-parsimonious VDJ recombination scenarios were assigned using the TCRdist pipeline. In a later analysis, each TCR beta chain was defined by its CDR3 amino acid sequence together with its V-gene family, and reads without a unique V-gene family were excluded. A later analysis removed 592 highly shared, low-generation-probability nucleotide sequences to deal with suspected cross-contamination and a sequencing artifact. A later analysis calculated a clonal expansion index for each public chain from normalized within-repertoire ranks of inferred template counts. A later analysis computed generation probabilities with a VDJ recombination model fitted to out-of-frame rearrangements, and checked the results against IGoR. A later analysis scored TCR-TCR, TCR-HLA and TCR-CMV co-occurrence with hypergeometric tests, applying a repertoire-size bias correction to TCR pairs. To estimate false discovery rates, a later analysis permuted the HLA or CMV assignments 20 times. In a later analysis, co-occurring TCRs were grouped using DBSCAN, and TCRdist sequence similarity was added for clustering within HLA-allele-positive subsets. Repertoires with fewer than 30,000 or more than 120,000 public chains were left out of co-occurrence clustering, as were about 5 repertoires with anomalous nucleotide sharing. The immuneACCESS repertoire file appears here via TCRdb, limited to in-frame rearrangements. These files lack a portion of the clones; in checked studies, under half of the deficit traces to unresolved V genes, and the cause of the others is not known. V, J and clone size reflect that table, while D and trimming were determined from the DNA. This sample has approximately 220,000 clones in its table, and approximately 83% of those were observed once. Jointly, the top ten make up 1.3% to 1.5% of the sample.

Findings and caveats that apply to the study as a whole: Broadly in line with IMGT annotations, most TCR beta V segments showed up in productive rearrangements about 87% or about 30% of the time in an earlier analysis of around 550 of the donors. A later analysis found that most CMV-associated TCR beta chains appeared HLA-restricted, with HLA associations seemingly driven largely by CMV exposure. Because some donors lacked HLA typing at each locus, the association tests relied only on the typed subset. A further reported finding was that TCR beta sequences accurately predicted the HLA-A and HLA-B alleles for most subjects in the first cohort. Only TCR beta chains were sequenced in this cohort, and the absence of alpha or paired-chain data limited detectable features. Cytomegalovirus status was reported to be diagnosed by the classifier with high specificity and sensitivity in both the original and validation cohorts. While some public TCRs were present in many individuals, most TCR sequences turned up only very rarely across donors. CMV serostatus was the only immune exposure information available for the cohort. The sequencing pipeline was judged likely to have produced a cluster of highly shared sequence variants as a technical artifact. Correlated functional status among segregating V segments might be attributable to linkage disequilibrium, but an unknown experimental factor could not be ruled out. Compared with the roughly 720-donor mean, donors in an Asian-associated ancestry cluster had fewer N-insertions in productive TCRs, according to a later genetic analysis. A later analysis associated some 17,000 TCR beta sequences with specific HLA alleles at a false discovery rate of 0.05. Compared with equally common non-associated chains, HLA-associated TCR beta chains in a later analysis were more clonally expanded and had lower generation probabilities. An association between a missense DCLRE1C variant and V-gene and J-gene trimming of TCR beta chains was found in a later genetic analysis and replicated in an independent cohort. The authors suggested that the approach could potentially be extended to other disease states and immunological phenotypes. Several of the top co-occurrence clusters appeared to be linked to parvovirus B19, influenza, CMV and Epstein-Barr virus, according to a later analysis. In the study, approximately 160 TCR beta chains were listed as associated with cytomegalovirus. Sequencing depth was assumed to be roughly uniform across donors in the presence/absence analyses, though that assumption may not hold. Strong co-occurrence of HLA alleles, especially DR and DQ, made assigning TCR associations to individual alleles difficult. In vitro tests confirmed that a few of the cytomegalovirus-associated TCR beta chains recognize cytomegalovirus antigens. Because counts were too low, seventeen rarely observed V segments, including chromosome 9 orphons, were left out of the earlier analysis of about 500 of the donors. Because the 87-base-pair reads could not distinguish some IMGT-functional V segments, including TRBV6-2 and TRBV6-3, those segments were excluded. A later analysis found that TCR association rates varied across HLA loci, with DRB1 alleles showing the most associated TCRs and HLA-C alleles the fewest.

The chain employs TRBV6-5 and TRBJ2-7, with a weak D call of TRBD2 (5 bases match). This clonotype originated in a girl under 18 in good health and CMV-seronegative. The sequenced sample was PBMCs. The CDR3 reads as follows: CASGWREQYF. The nucleotide sequence is TGTGCCAGCGGTTGGAGGGAGCAGTACTTC.